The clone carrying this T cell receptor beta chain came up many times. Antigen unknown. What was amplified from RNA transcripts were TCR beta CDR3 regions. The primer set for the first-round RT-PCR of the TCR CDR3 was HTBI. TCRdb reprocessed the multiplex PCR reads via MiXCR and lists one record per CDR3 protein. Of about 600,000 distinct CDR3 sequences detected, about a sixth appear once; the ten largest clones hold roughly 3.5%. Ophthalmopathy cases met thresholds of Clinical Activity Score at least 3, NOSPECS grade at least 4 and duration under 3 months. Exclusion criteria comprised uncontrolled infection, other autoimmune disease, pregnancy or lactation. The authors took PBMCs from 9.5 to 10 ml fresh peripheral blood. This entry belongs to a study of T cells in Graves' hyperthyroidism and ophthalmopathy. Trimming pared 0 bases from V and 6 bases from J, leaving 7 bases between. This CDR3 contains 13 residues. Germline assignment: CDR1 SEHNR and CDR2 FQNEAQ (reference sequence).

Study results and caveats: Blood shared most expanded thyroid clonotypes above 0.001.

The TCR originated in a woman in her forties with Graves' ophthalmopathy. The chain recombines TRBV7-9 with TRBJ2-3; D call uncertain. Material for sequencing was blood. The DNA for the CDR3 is TGTGCCAGCAGCTTAGCGCCACTGGATACGCAGTATTTT. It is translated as CASSLAPLDTQYF.